This TCR beta chain is from a study of response to subunit inactivated influenza vaccine. General study points: The study's authors posited that every seasonal influenza vaccination enlists few new T cells.

In TCRdb, the RT-PCR reads were re-called with MiXCR into one record per CDR3 protein. The sample consists of about 180,000 distinct CDR3 sequences, roughly a tenth of them appearing once. A word on this clonotype: Antigen unknown.

V shed 5 bases and J shed 0 bases, with 23 bases lying between them. This CDR3 region has 19 residues. CDR1 is LNHDA, CDR2 SQIVND, per germline (reference sequence). The receptor was derived from a man aged 45 to 70 who received an inactivated influenza vaccine. This sequence joins TRBV19 and TRBJ2-4; D may be TRBD1 (6 bases). The sequencing here drew on CD8+ T cells sorted from PBMCs, taken roughly 24 months after vaccination. CDR3 nucleotide sequence: TGTGCCAGTAGTGGGGACGGGGACAAAAATCTGCTAGCCAAAAACATTCAGTACTTC. It translates to CASSGDGDKNLLAKNIQYF.